This TCR beta chain appears in the sequencing data of a study of OX40 agonist ivuxolimab in advanced cancers. For context, the study as a whole: Ivuxolimab was an agonistic, fully human IgG2 monoclonal antibody directed against OX40 (CD134), a costimulatory receptor. Of the roughly 52 dose-escalation patients, hepatocellular carcinoma was present in around 19, melanoma in some 15, renal cell carcinoma in 9 and head and neck cancer in 9. The point of sequencing TCRbeta in the periphery was to test whether ivuxolimab changed TCR sequence diversity and drove clonal T-cell expansion. Three dose-escalation patients achieved partial responses, one with hepatocellular carcinoma and two with cutaneous melanoma. The monotherapy dose-escalation portion (N ≈ 57 patients) of the phase I ivuxolimab trial is reported in the paper. Intravenous ivuxolimab was administered to patients every 2 weeks at six dose levels: 0.01, 0.1, 0.3, 1.5, 3 and 10 mg/kg. Patients were allowed to have had prior anti-PD-1, anti-PD-L1 or anti-CTLA-4 therapy, and more than 35% of the dose-escalation patients had been treated with checkpoint inhibitors. The dose-escalation cohort was about 83% male with a mean age of approximately 59 years, ranging from roughly 20 to 80. Study-wide conclusions, independent of this receptor: Low levels of normalized T-cell clonal expansion were also shown by some nonresponding patients. After ivuxolimab, expanded clones were on average more numerous among CD8+ T cells than among CD4+ T cells. The antigen specificity of the peripheral T cells that underwent clonal expansion was not determined. At doses from 0.1 to 3.0 mg/kg, clonal expansion was seen in both CD4+ and CD8+ blood T cells between baseline and week 6. In partial responders in the 0.1-3.0 mg/kg groups, normalized peripheral clonal expansion was found to be among the lowest, especially among CD8+ T cells.

Germline trimming: 7 bases from V, 6 bases from J; junction bases outside gene matches: 13. The CDR3 measures 16 amino acids from cysteine to phenylalanine. The retained sequence is limited to the CDR3, 48 bases, with the frame set at the first base. For CDR1 and CDR2, the germline V gene (reference sequence) lists LNHDA and SQIVND. This clone was counted once. Its cognate antigen has yet to be identified. No quality values exist for individual bases; no much larger clone is one base distant. Patients with a history of autoimmune disease or receiving systemic immunosuppression were excluded from the trial. Peripheral blood for TCR sequencing was drawn from every dose cohort at baseline, at cycle 4 day 1 and at cycle 7 day 1. Samples came from an open-label, multicenter, first-in-human phase I dose-escalation trial of ivuxolimab. The trial enrolled adults with locally advanced or metastatic head and neck squamous cell, hepatocellular, melanoma or renal cell carcinoma. Before TCR sequencing, CD4+ and CD8+ T cells were separately sorted from peripheral blood.

Genomic DNA was extracted from sorted cells for sequencing of the TCRbeta CDR3 region. The immunoSEQ Assay was used for sequencing of TCRbeta CDR3 regions. TCRdb's version of the immuneACCESS table is confined to in-frame rearrangements and falls short of the full clone set. An unresolved V gene accounts for under half of the shortfall where checked; the remainder is of unknown origin. This sample has 65,000 to 85,000 clones in its table, and around 80% of those were observed once. More than 2% of the sample rests with the top ten. The rearrangement joined TRBV19 to TRBJ1-5, with TRBD1 identical over 9 junction bases. The material sequenced was CD4+ or CD8+ T cells sorted from blood, taken in a trial of the OX40 agonist ivuxolimab. This sequence was found in an adult with an advanced solid tumor such as melanoma, head and neck, liver or kidney cancer. The nucleotide sequence reads TGTGCCAGTACCCACATAAACAGGGGGCGAAGTCAGCCCCAGCATTTT. Translated, it reads CASTHINRGRSQPQHF.